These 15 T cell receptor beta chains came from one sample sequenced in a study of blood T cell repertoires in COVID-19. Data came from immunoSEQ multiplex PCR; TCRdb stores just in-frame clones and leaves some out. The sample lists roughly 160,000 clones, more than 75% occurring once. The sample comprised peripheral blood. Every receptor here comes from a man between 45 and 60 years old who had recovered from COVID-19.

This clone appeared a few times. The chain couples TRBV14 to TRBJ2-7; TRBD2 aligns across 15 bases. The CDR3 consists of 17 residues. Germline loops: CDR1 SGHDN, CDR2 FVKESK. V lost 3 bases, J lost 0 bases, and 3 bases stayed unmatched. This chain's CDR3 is CASSQGLAGGYSYEQYF. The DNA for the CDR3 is TGTGCCAGCAGCCAGGGACTAGCGGGAGGTTACTCCTACGAGCAGTACTTC.

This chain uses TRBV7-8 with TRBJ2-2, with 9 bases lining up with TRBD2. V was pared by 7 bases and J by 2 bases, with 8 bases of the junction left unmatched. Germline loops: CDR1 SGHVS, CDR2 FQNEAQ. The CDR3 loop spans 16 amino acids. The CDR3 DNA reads TGTGCCAGCACCCCGGGCCTAGCGGGAAACACCGGGGAGCTGTTTTTT. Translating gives CASTPGLAGNTGELFF.

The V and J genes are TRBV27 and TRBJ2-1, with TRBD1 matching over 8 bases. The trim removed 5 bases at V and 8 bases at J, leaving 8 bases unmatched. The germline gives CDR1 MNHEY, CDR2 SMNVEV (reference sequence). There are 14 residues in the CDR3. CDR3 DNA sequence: TGTGCCAGCAGTAATCAAAACAGGGGGTATGAGCAGTTCTTC. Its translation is CASSNQNRGYEQFF.

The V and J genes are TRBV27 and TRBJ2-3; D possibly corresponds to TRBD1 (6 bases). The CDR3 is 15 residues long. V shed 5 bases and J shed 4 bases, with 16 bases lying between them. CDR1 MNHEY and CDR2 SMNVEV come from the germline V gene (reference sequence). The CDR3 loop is CASSEPLGGADTQYF. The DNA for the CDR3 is TGTGCCAGCAGTGAACCACTAGGGGGAGCAGATACGCAGTATTTT.

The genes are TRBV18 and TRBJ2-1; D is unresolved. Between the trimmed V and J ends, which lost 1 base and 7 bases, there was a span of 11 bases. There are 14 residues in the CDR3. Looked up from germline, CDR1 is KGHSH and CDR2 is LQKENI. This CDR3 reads CASSPQEIGNEQFF. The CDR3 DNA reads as TGTGCCAGCTCACCACAAGAGATCGGGAATGAGCAGTTCTTC.

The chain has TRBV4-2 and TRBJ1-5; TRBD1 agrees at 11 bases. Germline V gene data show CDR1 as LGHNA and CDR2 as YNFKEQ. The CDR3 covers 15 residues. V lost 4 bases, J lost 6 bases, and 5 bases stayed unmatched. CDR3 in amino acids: CASSLGTGGSQPQHF. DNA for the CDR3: TGTGCCAGCAGCCTCGGGACAGGGGGGAGTCAGCCCCAGCATTTT.

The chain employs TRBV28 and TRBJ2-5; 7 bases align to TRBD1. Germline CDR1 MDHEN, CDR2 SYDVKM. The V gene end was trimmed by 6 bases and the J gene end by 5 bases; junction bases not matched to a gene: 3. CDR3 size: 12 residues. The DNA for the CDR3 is TGTGCCAGCAGGGACAGGTCCGAGACCCAGTACTTC. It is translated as CASRDRSETQYF.

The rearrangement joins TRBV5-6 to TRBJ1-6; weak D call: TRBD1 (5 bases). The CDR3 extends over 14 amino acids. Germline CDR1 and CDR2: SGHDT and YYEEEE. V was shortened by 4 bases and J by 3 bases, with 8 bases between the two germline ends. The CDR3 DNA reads TGTGCCAGCAGCCTCAGGGACTATAATTCACCCCTCCACTTT. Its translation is CASSLRDYNSPLHF.

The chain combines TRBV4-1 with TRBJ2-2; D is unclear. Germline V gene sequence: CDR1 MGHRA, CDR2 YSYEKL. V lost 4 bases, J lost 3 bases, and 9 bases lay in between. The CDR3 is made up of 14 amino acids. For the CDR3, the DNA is TGCGCCAGCAGCCTCTTGTCCGACACCGGGGAGCTGTTTTTT. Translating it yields CASSLLSDTGELFF.

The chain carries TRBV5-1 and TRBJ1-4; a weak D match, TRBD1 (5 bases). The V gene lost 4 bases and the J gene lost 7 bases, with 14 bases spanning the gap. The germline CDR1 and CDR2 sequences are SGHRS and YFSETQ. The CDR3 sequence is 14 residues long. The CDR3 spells CASSAGAETEKLFF. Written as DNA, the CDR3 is TGCGCCAGCAGCGCTGGGGCAGAGACTGAAAAACTGTTTTTT.

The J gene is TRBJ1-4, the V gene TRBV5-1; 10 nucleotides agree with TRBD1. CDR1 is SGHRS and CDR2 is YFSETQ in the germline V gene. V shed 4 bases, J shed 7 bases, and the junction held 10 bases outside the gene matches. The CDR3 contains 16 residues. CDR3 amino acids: CASSQQPGQGTEKLFF. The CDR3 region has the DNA TGCGCCAGCAGCCAGCAGCCGGGACAGGGGACTGAAAAACTGTTTTTT.

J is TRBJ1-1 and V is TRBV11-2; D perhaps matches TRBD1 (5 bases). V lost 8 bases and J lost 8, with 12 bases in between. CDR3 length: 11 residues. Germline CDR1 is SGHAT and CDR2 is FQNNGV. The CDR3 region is CASVRAKEAFF. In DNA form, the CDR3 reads TGTGCCAGCGTCAGGGCGAAGGAAGCTTTCTTT. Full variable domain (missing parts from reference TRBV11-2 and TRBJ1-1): EAGVAQSPRYKIIEKRQSVAFWCNPISGHATLYWYQQILGQGPKLLIQFQNNGVVDDSQLPKDRFSAERLKGVDSTLKIQPAKLEDSAVYLCASVRAKEAFFGQGTRLTVV.

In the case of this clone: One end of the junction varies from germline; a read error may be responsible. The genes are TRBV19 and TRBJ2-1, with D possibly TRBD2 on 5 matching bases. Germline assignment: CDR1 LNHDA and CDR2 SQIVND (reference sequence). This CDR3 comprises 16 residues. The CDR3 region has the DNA TGTGCCAGTAGTGGCGGAGGACCCTCCTCCAACAATGAGCAGTTCTTC. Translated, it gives CASSGGGPSSNNEQFF.

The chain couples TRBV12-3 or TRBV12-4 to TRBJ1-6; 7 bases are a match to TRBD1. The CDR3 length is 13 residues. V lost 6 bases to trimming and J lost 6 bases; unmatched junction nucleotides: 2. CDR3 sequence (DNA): TGTGCCAGCAGGGGGACAGCTAATTCACCCCTCCACTTT. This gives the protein CASRGTANSPLHF.

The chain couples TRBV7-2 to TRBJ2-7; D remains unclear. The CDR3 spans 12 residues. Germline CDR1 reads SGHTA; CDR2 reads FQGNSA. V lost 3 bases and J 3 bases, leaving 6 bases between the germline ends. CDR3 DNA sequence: TGTGCCAGCAGCTTGGTCGGCTACGAGCAGTACTTC. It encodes CASSLVGYEQYF.